This TCR beta chain is from a study of blood T cells in healthy people across ages. The CDR3 is 18 amino acids. V was cut by 3 bases and J by 1 base, with 20 bases left in between. CDR1 MNHEY and CDR2 SMNVEV come from the germline V gene (reference sequence). Sample-barcoded 5' priming and a J-beta primer mix drove a second PCR of about 7 to 11 cycles. TCRdb reanalysed the 5' RACE reads using MiXCR and keeps one entry per CDR3 protein. The repertoire has 500,000 to 550,000 distinct CDR3 sequences, around 24% of them found once; the top ten carry 8.7%. This clonotype was picked up a small number of times. Isolation yielded PBMCs, at least 6 million per sample, in every case. These data also formed part of another study, on T cells of mothers and their children. Per that paper: Extracted RNA, in its entirety, went into cDNA synthesis at about 1.5 ug per 15 ul. Maternal samples each gave over 9.5 million TCR beta CDR3 reads, and child samples approximately 3 million each. The shaping of TCR recombination output by thymic selection is similar in related and unrelated pairs.

Sequenced sample: blood. The chain employs TRBV27 and TRBJ2-3, with unresolved D. This TCR was sampled from a boy aged 5 to 17 in good health. The CDR3 here is CASSFPREWHCGTDTQYF. For the CDR3, the DNA is TGTGCCAGCAGTTTCCCCCGCGAGTGGCATTGCGGCACAGATACGCAGTATTTT.